This record covers a single TCR beta chain. Its antigen remains unidentified. One base away there is no much larger clone; base qualities are not given. Inclusive of the bounding cysteine and phenylalanine, the CDR3 is 16 residues long. Of the read, only the CDR3 DNA is kept; its 48 bases are in frame from base 1. V loses 4 bases of germline sequence and J loses 0 bases, and the interval between the two ends is 15 bases. Per the germline V gene, SGDLS is the CDR1 and YYNGEE is the CDR2. This record comes from a study of somatic mutations in cytotoxic T cells in rheumatoid arthritis (TCRdb year 2017). For context, the study as a whole: Sorted V beta1+ cells also underwent TCRB sequencing, and some V beta antibody-stained T-cell populations were flow-sorted at nearly 100% purity on a FACSAria II or Sony SH800. The study asked whether expanded CD8+ T-cell clones in newly diagnosed, untreated rheumatoid arthritis carry somatic mutations, and used TCRB deep sequencing to characterize clonality. TCRB deep sequencing was performed for more than 50 rheumatoid arthritis patients and 20 healthy controls. The median ages of the patient and control groups were essentially identical. General conclusions and limits of the study: The largest CD8+ clone made up more than 20% of CD8+ cells in about an eighth of the 65 patients, and blood and synovial fluid shared several identical CD8+ TCRB sequences. The finding that TRBV07 was slightly underrepresented in patients was left unadjusted for multiple comparisons. Viral specificity could not be ruled out by absence from virus-specific databases, and the antigen targets of the expanded CD8+ clones remained unknown. CD8+ clonality increased with age in patients (Spearman r ~ 0.5) but not in healthy controls. There was no significant difference in CD8+ T-cell clonality between rheumatoid arthritis patients and age-matched healthy controls.

Sequencing of TCRB CDR3 was done on genomic DNA with the immunoSEQ assay. As for how the authors treated the data: Analyses were restricted to productive TCRB rearrangements. A clone was defined by a unique TCRB CDR3 sequence, and clonality was computed as a productive clonality index based on Shannon entropy. To calculate repertoire overlap between two samples, the template counts of each clone were considered relative to each sample's total templates. A correlation with a Spearman r of 0.61 was found between V-gene usage by flow cytometry and V-gene usage by TCRB sequencing. TCRdb provides this immuneACCESS table in a form limited to in-frame rearrangements. Some clones are lacking; in checked studies, under half of them reflect an unresolved V gene, and why the rest are absent is not known. Clone size and V and J calls were adopted from that table, with D and trimming inferred from the DNA. This sample comprises about 18,000 clones, around 79% of them detected only once. The ten largest clonotypes hold 21% of the sample.

Buffy coats from 20 to 25 blood donors served as healthy controls, a group that was approximately 58% female with a median age of approximately 60 years (range 21-70). Positive magnetic bead selection on an AutoMACS was used to isolate CD4+ and CD8+ cells, with flow cytometry used to check purity. Isolation of peripheral blood mononuclear cells was done through Ficoll-Paque PLUS density gradient separation. DNA from CD4-enriched, CD8-enriched or PBMC samples was extracted using Nucleospin Tissue or Tissue XS kits and then quantified on a Qubit 2.0 fluorometer. This chain is built from TRBV9 and TRBJ2-3; the D gene lacks a confident call. This TCR was recovered from a woman in her fifties or sixties in good health. The sample consisted of CD8+ T cells sorted from blood. The nucleotides are TGTGCCAGCAGCCCCGCCCGGAGTTCCAGCACAGATACGCAGTATTTT. The translation is CASSPARSSSTDTQYF. Reference TRBV9 and TRBJ2-3 proteins supply the regions before and after the CDR3; the full variable domain is: DSGVTQTPKHLITATGQRVTLRCSPRSGDLSVYWYQQSLDQGLQFLIQYYNGEERAKGNILERFSAQQFPDLHSELNLSSLELGDSALYFCASSPARSSSTDTQYFGPGTRLTVL.